The entry below gives a single TCR beta chain sequence along with its context. This clone showed up just a few times. Its antigen is unknown. Per-base qualities were not stored, and no clone one base away is much larger. These data are taken from a study of memory CD4+ T cells and cytomegalovirus serostatus (dated by TCRdb to between 2018 and 2021). Regarding the complete study: The cohort included about 33 healthy adults from Belgium, of whom 9 were CMV seropositive and some 24 were CMV seronegative. The study sequenced CD4+ memory TCRbeta repertoires of a Belgian cohort with known cytomegalovirus serostatus to replicate a published TCR-based CMV serostatus classifier.

The investigation overall reported the following: Among the roughly 160 previously reported CMV-associated TCRbeta sequences, some 62 showed up in the CD4+ memory repertoires, with each one found in between one and five individuals. For predicting CMV serostatus, the median bootstrapped AUC was approximately 0.95 using the original framework and approximately 0.9 using a US-trained random forest. Only CD4+CD45RO+ memory cells were sequenced, in contrast to the original study, in which naive and memory CD4+ and CD8+ populations were covered. On the Belgian cohort, the classifier based on the original framework reached a median bootstrapped AUC of 0.95, with a 95% CI of 0.76-1.00. The results were interpreted as suggesting that the CMV-associated TCR signature is mostly present in the CD4+ memory repertoire.

Genomic DNA was extracted from sorted cells with the Quick-DNA Microprep Kit. TCRbeta DNA was amplified with the immunoSEQ hsTCRbeta kit following the manufacturer's protocol. TCRbeta libraries were sequenced on an Illumina MiSeq instrument. On the study's bioinformatics: Following removal of out-of-frame sequences, a few million distinct TCRbeta sequences were retained, with an average of about 63,000 per individual. Each individual was scored by the count of 150 to 200 previously reported CMV-associated TCRbeta sequences and the total productive distinct TCRbeta count. A beta-binomial model was reimplemented in Python, and scikit-learn random forests with default parameters were trained on data from the US cohort. On the Belgian cohort, classifier performance was reported as the median AUC, along with percentile confidence intervals, across 10,000 bootstrap iterations. In its TCRdb copy, this immuneACCESS table keeps in-frame sequences only and misses some clones. Where compared with another copy, unresolved V genes explain less than half of these, and the others have no known cause. The D gene and trimming were derived from the DNA, and the V and J assignments and clone size from that table. This sample holds 25,000 to 30,000 clones; about 80% were observed only once. The top ten hold 0.68% of the sample.

Single viable CD3+CD4+CD8-CD45RO+ cells were sorted as memory CD4+ T cells on a FACSAria II. To determine CMV serostatus, a Roche Elecsys assay was used that detects serum IgG against CMV pp150, pp28, p38 and p52. After the samples were thawed, total CD4+ T cells were enriched through positive selection using CD4 magnetic microbeads. The samples came from a different study that was designed specifically to examine the CD4+ T cell memory repertoire. Peripheral blood mononuclear cells were isolated and cryopreserved following standard operating procedures; serum was stored at -80 °C. Staining used CD3-PerCP (BW264/56), CD4-APC (RPA-T4), CD45RO-PE (UCHT1) and CD8-Pacific Orange (3B5) antibodies, with Sytox blue excluding non-viable cells. The TCR sequence derives from an adult in good health and CMV-seronegative. Input material: memory CD4+ T cells from blood.

The nucleotides read TGTGCCAGCAGCTTAGAGGGGGGCTCTGGAAACACCATATATTTT. Translation gives CASSLEGGSGNTIYF. The receptor chain draws on TRBV7-6 and TRBJ1-3, and possibly TRBD1, on 6 matching bases. Trimming costs V 1 base and J 0 bases, and their ends lie 7 bases apart. Inclusive of the bounding cysteine and phenylalanine, the CDR3 is 15 residues long. The sequence is cut down to CDR3 DNA, 45 bases in frame from base 1. CDR1 SGHVS and CDR2 FNYEAQ are derived from the germline V gene. Reference TRBV7-6 and TRBJ1-3 genes cover what lies past the CDR3, so the full variable domain is GAGVSQSPRYKVTKRGQDVALRCDPISGHVSLYWYRQALGQGPEFLTYFNYEAQQDKSGLPNDRFSAERPEGSISTLTIQRTEQRDSAMYRCASSLEGGSGNTIYFGEGSWLTVV.